The 21 T cell receptor beta chains reported below all come from one sample, sequenced in a study of blood T cell repertoires in COVID-19. Sequenced by immunoSEQ multiplex PCR; TCRdb stores in-frame clones only, minus some. Here the sample spans a few hundred thousand clones, around 86% being singletons. The sample was PBMCs or T cells enriched from blood (not recorded which). The source is a woman between 18 and 29 years old who had recovered from COVID-19.

This chain links TRBV19 with TRBJ2-3; 12 bases map to TRBD1. Trimming at V came to 6 bases and at J to 5 bases, leaving 9 bases not matched to a gene. Germline CDR1 and CDR2: LNHDA and SQIVND (reference sequence). The CDR3 runs to 16 residues. This chain's CDR3 is CASSIPGQGARDTQYF. The CDR3 DNA sequence: TGTGCCAGTAGCATACCGGGACAGGGGGCTAGAGATACGCAGTATTTT.

The V call is TRBV7-8, the J call TRBJ1-1; D unclear. Germline V gene sequence: CDR1 SGHVS, CDR2 FQNEAQ. Trimming took 6 bases from V and 1 from J, leaving 12 bases between them. The CDR3 runs to 14 residues. DNA for the CDR3: TGTGCCAGCAGTCACGGGGAAAGGAACACTGAAGCTTTCTTT. This sequence encodes CASSHGERNTEAFF. Complete variable domain (other parts from reference TRBV7-8 and TRBJ1-1): GAGVSQSPRYKVAKRGQDVALRCDPISGHVSLFWYQQALGQGPEFLTYFQNEAQLDKSGLPSDRFFAERPEGSVSTLKIQRTQQEDSAVYLCASSHGERNTEAFFGQGTRLTVV.

The chain joins TRBV10-3 to TRBJ1-2; 8 nucleotides agree with TRBD1. The CDR3 runs to 15 residues. With 5 bases clipped from V and 3 bases from J, the junction kept 8 bases outside the gene matches. Germline V lookup: CDR1 ENHRY, CDR2 SYGVKD. CDR3: CAISNPGQGDYGYTF. CDR3 nucleotide sequence: TGTGCCATCAGTAACCCAGGACAGGGTGACTATGGCTACACCTTC.

V gene TRBV27 combines with J gene TRBJ1-6; D ambiguous. CDR3 length equals 16 residues. From germline, CDR1 is MNHEY and CDR2 SMNVEV (reference sequence). Trimming shortened V by 0 bases and J by 4 bases, and 10 bases separated the two germline ends. CDR3 coding DNA: TGTGCCAGCAGTTTATCCGGTTTCACTTATAATTCACCCCTCCACTTT. Translating it yields CASSLSGFTYNSPLHF.

The rearrangement uses TRBV14 and TRBJ2-7, with 10 bases identical to TRBD2. Germline V lookup: CDR1 SGHDN, CDR2 FVKESK. Trimming took 2 bases from V and 7 from J; bases not matched to a gene: 5. The CDR3 has 14 residues. The CDR3 nucleotides read TGTGCCAGCAGCCAACTAGGACTAGCGGCTGAGCAGTACTTC. Protein: CASSQLGLAAEQYF. Complete variable domain (other parts from reference TRBV14 and TRBJ2-7): EAGVTQFPSHSVIEKGQTVTLRCDPISGHDNLYWYRRVMGKEIKFLLHFVKESKQDESGMPNNRFLAERTGGTYSTLKVQPAELEDSGVYFCASSQLGLAAEQYFGPGTRLTVT.

The sample holds one count of this clone. The rearrangement uses TRBV5-6 and TRBJ2-7; the D gene is possibly TRBD1 (6 bases). Germline V gene sequence: CDR1 SGHDT, CDR2 YYEEEE. The CDR3 is 13 residues long. Between the trimmed V and J ends, which lost 5 bases and 4 bases, there was a span of 13 bases. For the CDR3, the DNA is TGTGCCAGCAGTAACAGGGATGGATACGAGCAGTACTTC. This translates into CASSNRDGYEQYF.

This chain joins TRBV30 and TRBJ2-2; possibly TRBD1 for D (5 bases). The CDR3 is 14 residues long. CDR1 is GTSNPN, CDR2 SVGIG, per germline (reference sequence). The ends were cut back, 2 bases at V and 5 bases at J, with 12 bases in the middle. The CDR3 spells CAWSTYRWTGELFF. The CDR3 DNA reads TGTGCCTGGAGTACTTACAGGTGGACCGGGGAGCTGTTTTTT.

The CDR3 nucleotides are TGTGCCAGCAGTGTACAGGGAGACACCATATATTTT. It codes for CASSVQGDTIYF. The chain recombines TRBV2 with TRBJ1-3, with D possibly matching TRBD1 (6 bases). The CDR3 runs to 12 residues. V was trimmed by 4 bases and J by 8 bases, leaving 9 bases between them. Germline CDR1 reads SNHLY; CDR2 reads FYNNEI.

This clone has just a few counts. The rearrangement links TRBV2 to TRBJ1-5, with TRBD1 identical over 7 bases. The CDR3 loop spans 15 amino acids. CDR1 SNHLY and CDR2 FYNNEI come from the germline V gene. The V segment lost 6 bases and the J segment 2 bases; nucleotides outside the gene matches: 7. DNA for the CDR3: TGTGCCAGCAGCCGACAGGGAGTTGGCAATCAGCCCCAGCATTTT. Translating it yields CASSRQGVGNQPQHF.

Written as DNA, the CDR3 is TGTGCCACCGAGAACAGGGCGGATGAGCAGTTCTTC. Translation gives CATENRADEQFF. V gene TRBV24-1 combines with J gene TRBJ2-1; TRBD1 is a possible D gene (6 bases). Germline loops: CDR1 KGHDR, CDR2 SFDVKD. V lost 9 bases to trimming and J lost 8 bases, with 13 bases between them. This CDR3 has 12 amino acids.

CDR3 loop: CASRSTGQGNTEAFF. The CDR3 nucleotides are TGTGCCAGCAGGTCAACAGGGCAGGGGAACACTGAAGCTTTCTTT. V and J are TRBV7-9 and TRBJ1-1, with D maybe TRBD1 (6 bases). The germline V gene has CDR1 SEHNR and CDR2 FQNEAQ (reference sequence). V was shortened by 6 bases and J by 1 base, with 15 bases between the two germline ends. The CDR3 sequence is 15 residues long.

The rearrangement joins TRBV2 to TRBJ2-3; 8 positions match TRBD2. CDR1 SNHLY and CDR2 FYNNEI come from the germline V gene. The CDR3 consists of 12 residues. Unmatched junction bases numbered 2, after V lost 6 bases and J lost 6 bases. Written as DNA, the CDR3 is TGTGCCAGCAGGCGGGAGGACGATACGCAGTATTTT. Amino acid sequence: CASRREDDTQYF.

The chain couples TRBV4-1 to TRBJ2-1, with D tentatively TRBD1 (6 bases). V lost 4 bases and J 9 bases, leaving 10 bases between the germline ends. In germline, CDR1 is MGHRA, CDR2 YSYEKL. This CDR3 contains 12 residues. This CDR3 reads CASSPTGSEQFF. In DNA form, the CDR3 reads TGCGCCAGCAGCCCTACAGGGAGTGAGCAGTTCTTC.

CDR3 nucleotides: TGTGCCAGCAGCTTAGGGGGTCCGCAACAAACTGAAGCTTTCTTT. Its translation: CASSLGGPQQTEAFF. V and J are TRBV5-4 and TRBJ1-1, with D possibly TRBD1 on 6 matching bases. The CDR3 totals 15 residues. V lost 2 bases to trimming and J lost 5 bases, with 16 bases between them. The germline CDR1 and CDR2 sequences are SGHNT and YYREEE (reference sequence).

The chain recombines TRBV5-1 with TRBJ2-7; 9 bases line up with TRBD2. The CDR3 covers 15 residues. V lost 6 bases, J lost 0 bases, and 7 bases stayed unmatched. The germline gives CDR1 SGHRS, CDR2 YFSETQ. CDR3 in amino acids: CASTDRSGGSYEQYF. Written as DNA, the CDR3 is TGCGCCAGCACCGACCGTAGCGGGGGCTCCTACGAGCAGTACTTC.

V and J are TRBV30 and TRBJ1-3; no definite D call. Germline V lookup: CDR1 GTSNPN, CDR2 SVGIG (reference sequence). The CDR3 consists of 16 residues. The V end lost 2 bases, the J end lost 3 bases, and 17 bases lay between the germline ends. CDR3 DNA: TGTGCCTGGAGTCCACGAGGACTGGTCGATGGAAACACCATATATTTT. The encoded protein is CAWSPRGLVDGNTIYF.

The chain combines TRBV9 with TRBJ1-6, with 8 positions matching TRBD1. The CDR3 sequence is 16 residues long. Trimming took 3 bases from V and 2 from J; bases not matched to a gene: 4. CDR1 and CDR2 from the germline V gene are SGDLS and YYNGEE. The CDR3 nucleotides are TGTGCCAGCAGCGAAGAACAGGGGGCCTATAATTCACCCCTCCACTTT. Amino acid sequence: CASSEEQGAYNSPLHF.

The J gene is TRBJ1-1, the V gene TRBV2; D is unclear. Trimming stripped 3 bases from V and 0 bases from J, with 8 bases between. Germline V gene lookup returns CDR1 SNHLY and CDR2 FYNNEI. The length of the CDR3 is 14 residues. CDR3: CASSETELNTEAFF. In DNA, the CDR3 is TGTGCCAGCAGTGAGACGGAGCTGAACACTGAAGCTTTCTTT.

The gene calls are TRBV6-1 and TRBJ1-6, with D uncertain. V lost 3 bases, J lost 10 bases, and 7 bases lay in between. This CDR3 spans 12 amino acids. Looked up from germline, CDR1 is MNHNS and CDR2 is SASEGT. The DNA for the CDR3 is TGTGCCAGCAGTGATCGGGTATCACCCCTCCACTTT. Amino acid sequence: CASSDRVSPLHF.

The rearrangement links TRBV30 to TRBJ1-2; 10 bases map to TRBD1. With 2 bases clipped from V and 7 bases from J, the junction kept 4 bases outside the gene matches. The germline CDR1 and CDR2 sequences are GTSNPN and SVGIG (reference sequence). CDR3 length: 13 amino acids. The DNA for the CDR3 is TGTGCCTGGAGTCCGGGACAGGGGATTGGCTACACCTTC. Translation: CAWSPGQGIGYTF.

V gene TRBV2 combines with J gene TRBJ2-4; maybe TRBD2 (5 bases). CDR1 and CDR2 from the germline V gene are SNHLY and FYNNEI. The germline V and J ends were trimmed by 4 bases and 0 bases, with 10 bases remaining between them. The CDR3 is 15 residues long. This chain's CDR3 is CASSGTLAAKNIQYF. The CDR3 coding sequence is TGTGCCAGCAGTGGGACTCTCGCAGCCAAAAACATTCAGTACTTC.